A selection of T cell receptor beta chains follows, all from one sample in a study of cytomegalovirus exposure and HLA in healthy donors. Profiling relied on immunoSEQ multiplex PCR, and the TCRdb table lists in-frame clones only, not all of them. Of 200,000 to 250,000 clones in the sample, 78% were seen once. The sample taken for sequencing was PBMCs. The receptor set was obtained from a male donor in good health and CMV-seronegative. Each CDR3 is given with its conserved first and last residue. The order of the fields is D gene, clone size, J gene, V gene, CDR3 protein, CDR3 DNA. A D gene is named only where the DNA matches it firmly. Some rows mark clone size as missing; the rest say once, few, many or name a class of expanded clone.

>.|.|TRBJ2-7|TRBV6-5
CASSRRRGYEQYF
TGTGCCAGCAGCCGGAGACGAGGTTACGAGCAGTACTTC
>.|.|TRBJ1-1|TRBV5-1
CASSPTPDSATEAFF
TGCGCCAGCAGCCCAACCCCGGACAGTGCCACTGAAGCTTTCTTT
>.|.|TRBJ1-5|TRBV13
CASSLGQGRGQPQHF
TGTGCCAGCAGCTTAGGTCAAGGGAGAGGTCAGCCCCAGCATTTT
>TRBD1|.|TRBJ2-7|TRBV6-4
CASGIDQGVQYF
TGTGCCAGCGGAATAGATCAGGGGGTGCAGTACTTC
>TRBD2|once|TRBJ2-3|TRBV27
CASSSPGGTDTQYF
TGTGCCAGCAGTTCCCCGGGAGGGACAGATACGCAGTATTTT
>.|.|TRBJ1-3|TRBV2
CASSAGRSGNTIYF
TGTGCCAGCAGTGCAGGGCGATCTGGAAACACCATATATTTT
>.|.|TRBJ1-2|TRBV19
CASSPGFYGYTF
TGTGCCAGTAGTCCAGGCTTCTATGGCTACACCTTC
>.|.|TRBJ2-3|TRBV2
CASSEVSEGELDTQYF
TGTGCCAGCAGTGAAGTATCCGAGGGGGAGTTAGATACGCAGTATTTT
>.|.|TRBJ1-2|TRBV6-5
CASRSYDGNYGYTF
TGTGCCAGCAGATCCTACGACGGGAACTATGGCTACACCTTC
>TRBD1|.|TRBJ1-1|TRBV6-8
CASSSAQGAEAFF
TGTGCCAGCAGTTCCGCCCAGGGGGCTGAAGCTTTCTTT
>TRBD2|.|TRBJ2-7|TRBV7-7
CASSPGLAVSYEQYF
TGTGCCAGCAGCCCAGGACTAGCGGTCTCCTACGAGCAGTACTTC
>TRBD2|.|TRBJ2-7|TRBV4-1
CASSGLAGSYEQYF
TGCGCCAGCAGCGGACTAGCGGGAAGCTACGAGCAGTACTTC
>TRBD2|many|TRBJ2-7|TRBV6-1
CASTKETSREYEQYF
TGTGCCAGCACTAAGGAGACTAGCAGGGAGTACGAGCAGTACTTC
>TRBD2|once|TRBJ2-7|TRBV7-9
CASSPTVAGGPSYEQYF
TGTGCCAGCAGCCCTACTGTAGCGGGAGGGCCCTCTTACGAGCAGTACTTC
>TRBD1|.|TRBJ2-7|TRBV10-3
CAISESTGQGISYEQYF
TGTGCCATCAGTGAGTCTACGGGACAGGGGATCTCCTACGAGCAGTACTTC
>TRBD2|.|TRBJ2-1|TRBV29-1
CSVVGLAGVLSYNEQFF
TGCAGCGTTGTTGGACTAGCGGGAGTCCTTTCCTACAATGAGCAGTTCTTC
>.|.|TRBJ1-2|TRBV7-3
CASSYDSNYGYTF
TGTGCCAGCAGCTACGACAGTAACTATGGCTACACCTTC